This record covers a single T cell receptor beta chain. No antigen is known for it. The junction does not match germline at one end; this may be a read error. TCR beta cDNA was prepared out of roughly 450 ng total RNA by means of a constant-region primer. Modified slightly, ARM-PCR produced TCR beta libraries over three nested multiplex PCR rounds. The first two PCR rounds used TRBV1-TRBV30 forward primers with a C-beta reverse primer, about 10 cycles each. TCRdb re-called the multiplex PCR reads with MiXCR, one entry per CDR3 protein. This sample has roughly 120,000 distinct CDR3 sequences, with approximately 70% found just once. The sample is drawn from a study of tumor-infiltrating lymphocytes in primary liver carcinoma. Across the whole study: Patients, male and female, were 30 to 69 years old. General study points: In tumor-adjacent and tumor-blood pairs, overlap was lower than in tumor region pairs. Only about 8-24% of top clones occurred in every one of the five tumor regions.

CDR1 is SGHNT and CDR2 is YENEEA in the germline V gene. CDR3 length: 16 residues. It was from approximately 20-30 mg of unsorted bulk tissue that RNA and DNA were co-extracted. Five separate regions of each tumor underwent sampling. Material for sequencing was liver tumor tissue from sampling region 1. Subset given: tumor region T1, superior pole. This clonotype was sampled from a woman aged 60-70 years with primary liver carcinoma and hepatitis B virus infection. The chain recombines TRBV11-3 with TRBJ2-1, with 7 nucleotides matching TRBD2. The CDR3 spells CASSFVAGQPYNGQFF. In DNA form, the CDR3 reads TGTGCCAGCAGCTTTGTAGCGGGCCAGCCCTACAATGGGCAGTTCTTC.